This T cell receptor beta chain was identified in a study of shared clonotypes between healthy human individuals (dated by TCRdb to about 2020). Regarding the complete study: The cohort included a few men and two women between 18 and 49 years of age. For each donor, three plates each were used for CD4 naive and CD4 memory, two plates were used for CD8 naive, and one plate was used for CD8 memory. Between about 0.94 and 8.9 billion PBMCs per donor were obtained by leukapheresis. To increase sequencing depth and limit assay-specific biases, TCR repertoire library preparation and sequencing were carried out by different laboratories using diverse techniques. To estimate repertoire size and how much clonotype sharing occurs between individuals, the study deeply sequenced the blood TCR repertoires of several healthy adults. What the authors observed across the whole study: Rarefaction of sorted-subset datasets indicated incomplete sequencing despite the large sequencing depth. Because the study included only a small number of donors, the genetic and exposure-history diversity represented was limited. Pairwise subsampling led to the expectation that sequencing depth would affect the degree of clonotype sharing among donors. Clonotypes shared by all four sorted-subset donors showed higher generation probabilities than non-shared clonotypes. Across a few donors, approximately 4.6% of naive CD4, more than 3% of naive CD8, about 2.3% of memory CD4, and 0.4% of memory CD8 clonotypes were shared. Estimated clonotype richness was generally larger for naive than for memory subsets. Sampling was limited to blood, and TCR repertoires in tissue likely differ from TCR repertoires in blood.

Trimming removed 2 bases from V and 0 bases from J, leaving 3 bases between the germline ends. Based on the germline V gene (reference sequence), the CDR1 and CDR2 sequences are MNHEY and SMNVEV. Measured from the cysteine to the phenylalanine, the CDR3 is 13 residues long. This entry keeps only the CDR3 DNA: 39 bases, framed from base 1. Using the deep immunoSEQ assay, TCR CDR3 regions were amplified from genomic DNA by multiplex PCR. Extracted genomic DNA from each cell subset was distributed evenly across all wells of several immunoSEQ 96-well plates, and each plate was treated as a replicate. For sorted subsets, 200 ng of genomic DNA, equivalent to some 33,000 T cell genomes, went into each replicate PCR. The purified libraries were quantified using a Qubit 3.0 fluorometer, sized with a Bioanalyzer 2100, and then quantified again using the KAPA Library Quantification kit. Every immunoSEQ 96-well plate was sequenced on a dedicated single-read 150-cycle Illumina NextSeq 550 flow cell. Turning to the authors' computational methods: The immunoSEQ output contained only junctional sequences without quality scores, so filtering could not match that applied to full-length reads. To assign V/J genes and CDR3, sequences were annotated using PyIR, a Python wrapper for IgBLAST v1.9, with IMGT germline references. Reads were filtered out if the reads had weak V/J assignments (E-value above 1e-6), no CDR3, stop codons, out-of-frame junctions, or ambiguous translated residues. A V3J clonotype was defined by an identical inferred V gene, J gene, and CDR3 amino acid sequence. To compute the percentage overlap between repertoires, the number of shared unique clonotypes was divided by the size of the smaller repertoire. Repertoire richness was assessed with RTK rarefaction, the Chao1 estimator, and Recon v2.1 estimates of unobserved clonotypes. Generation probabilities were computed with OLGA for all TCRbeta clonotypes obtained by the gDNA method from four donors. This is the immuneACCESS table as TCRdb keeps it, with only in-frame sequences that have V and J called. A part of the clones is gone; compared with another copy, unresolved V genes explain less than half, and the rest is unexplained. Clonal size and the V and J genes are those of that table, whereas D and trimming came from the DNA. The sample table lists some 2,000,000 clones, 90% to 95% of them with a count of one. 0.1% to 0.15% of the sample is taken by the ten largest.

Donors were healthy HIV-negative adults with no recently reported acute infections or vaccinations. Every donor was a Caucasian adult residing in Nashville, Tennessee, USA. CD4+ T cells were enriched by magnetic negative selection; naive cells were then positively selected on CD45RA, and the negative fraction formed the memory subset. Blood was collected by leukapheresis, and PBMCs were isolated by Ficoll-Histopaque density gradient centrifugation and then cryopreserved in liquid nitrogen vapor phase. Analytical flow cytometry was used to check the purity and quantity of each magnetically sorted T cell population. From each sorted fraction, genomic DNA was isolated and quantified by UV absorbance on a Nanodrop 2000c. Points on this clone: Its antigen has not been determined. No much larger clone exists at a distance of one base, and base qualities are not known.

This chain joins TRBV27 to TRBJ2-3; the D gene is not confidently resolved. The clonotype was recovered from a man between 18 and 35 years old in good health. The sequenced sample consisted of naive CD4+ T cells sorted from blood. Taken with the paper, the label for cell subset or site translates to: CD45RA+ positively selected. The CDR3 amino acid sequence is: CASSLPSTDTQYF. The nucleotides are TGTGCCAGCAGTTTACCAAGCACAGATACGCAGTATTTT.